Sequencing of this T cell receptor beta chain was carried out in a study of T cells after yellow fever vaccination. General study points: Subsequent to the booster, the majority of primary-vaccination clones reappeared (roughly 96% CD4, 88% CD8).

TCRdb reprocessed the 5' RACE reads with MiXCR, giving one entry per CDR3 protein. The sample holds about 340,000 distinct CDR3 sequences, 8.5% to 10% seen once. V gave up 11 bases and J gave up 5 bases, with 15 bases separating them. The CDR3 extends over 12 amino acids. The germline V gene encodes CDR1 SGHTA and CDR2 FQGNSA. There are a few counts of this clonotype. Its antigen is still unknown. The specimen comprised PBMCs, sampled on the day of the first yellow fever vaccination. The receptor comes from a man between 18 and 35 years old who received the YFV17D yellow fever vaccine. The chain joins TRBV7-2 to TRBJ2-5; D may be TRBD1 or TRBD2 (6 bases each). The CDR3 here is CASEGGWETQYF. CDR3 in DNA: TGTGCCTCAGAGGGGGGATGGGAGACCCAGTACTTC.